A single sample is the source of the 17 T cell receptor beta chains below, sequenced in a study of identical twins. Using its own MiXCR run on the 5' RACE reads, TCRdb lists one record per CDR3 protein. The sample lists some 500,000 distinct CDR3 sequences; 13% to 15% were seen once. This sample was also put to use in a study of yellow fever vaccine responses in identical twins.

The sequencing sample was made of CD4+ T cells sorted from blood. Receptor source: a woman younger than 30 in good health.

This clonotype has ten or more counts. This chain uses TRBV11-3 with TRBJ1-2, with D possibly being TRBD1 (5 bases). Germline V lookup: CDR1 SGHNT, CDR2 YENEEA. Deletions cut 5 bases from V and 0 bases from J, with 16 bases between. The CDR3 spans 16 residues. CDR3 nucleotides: TGTGCCAGCAGCCACTTGGAGAGGGGATCTAACTATGGCTACACCTTC. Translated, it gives CASSHLERGSNYGYTF.

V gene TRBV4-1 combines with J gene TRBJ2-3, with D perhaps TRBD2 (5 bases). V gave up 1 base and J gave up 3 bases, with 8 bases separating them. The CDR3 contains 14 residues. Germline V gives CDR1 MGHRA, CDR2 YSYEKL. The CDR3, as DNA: TGCGCCAGCAGCCAAGTAGAGGGAACAGATACGCAGTATTTT. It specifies CASSQVEGTDTQYF.

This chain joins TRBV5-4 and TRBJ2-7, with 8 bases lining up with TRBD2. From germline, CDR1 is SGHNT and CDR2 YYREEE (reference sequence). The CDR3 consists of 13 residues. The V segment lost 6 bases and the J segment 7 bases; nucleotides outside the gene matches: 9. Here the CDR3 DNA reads TGTGCCAGCACCGACTCGGGAGGGAGGGAGCAGTACTTC. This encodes CASTDSGGREQYF.

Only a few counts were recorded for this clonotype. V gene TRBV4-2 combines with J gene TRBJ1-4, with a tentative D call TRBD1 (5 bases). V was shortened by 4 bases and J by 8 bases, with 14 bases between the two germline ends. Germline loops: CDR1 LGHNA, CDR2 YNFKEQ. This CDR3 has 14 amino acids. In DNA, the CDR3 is TGTGCCAGCAGCCGTCAGGGAACCACAGAAAAACTGTTTTTT. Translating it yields CASSRQGTTEKLFF.

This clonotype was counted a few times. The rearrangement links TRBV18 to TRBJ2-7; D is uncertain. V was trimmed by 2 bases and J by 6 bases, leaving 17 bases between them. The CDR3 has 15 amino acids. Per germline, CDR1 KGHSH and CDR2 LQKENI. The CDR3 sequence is CASSPNIISVTEQYF. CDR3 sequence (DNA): TGTGCCAGCTCACCAAATATCATAAGCGTAACCGAGCAGTACTTC.

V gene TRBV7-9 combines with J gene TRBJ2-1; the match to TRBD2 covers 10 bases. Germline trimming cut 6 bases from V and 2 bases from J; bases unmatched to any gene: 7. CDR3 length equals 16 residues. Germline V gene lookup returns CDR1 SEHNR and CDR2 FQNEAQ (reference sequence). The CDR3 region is CASSYSGREAYNEQFF. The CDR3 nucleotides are TGTGCCAGCAGTTACAGCGGGAGGGAAGCCTACAATGAGCAGTTCTTC. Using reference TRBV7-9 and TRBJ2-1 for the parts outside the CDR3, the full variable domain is DTGVSQNPRHKITKRGQNVTFRCDPISEHNRLYWYRQTLGQGPEFLTYFQNEAQLEKSRLLSDRFSAERPKGSFSTLEIQRTEQGDSAMYLCASSYSGREAYNEQFFGPGTRLTVL.

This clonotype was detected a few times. DNA for the CDR3: TGTGCCAGCAGCTCCGGACAGGGTCTAAGTGAAAAACTGTTTTTT. Residues: CASSSGQGLSEKLFF. The chain uses TRBV7-2 and TRBJ1-4; TRBD1 agrees at 8 bases. This CDR3 comprises 15 residues. The germline gives CDR1 SGHTA, CDR2 FQGNSA. V lost 4 bases, J lost 7 bases, and 8 bases stayed unmatched.

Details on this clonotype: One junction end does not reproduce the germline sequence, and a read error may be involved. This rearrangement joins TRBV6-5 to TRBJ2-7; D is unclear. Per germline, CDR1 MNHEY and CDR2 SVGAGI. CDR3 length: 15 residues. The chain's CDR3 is CASSYGVGSFYEEYF. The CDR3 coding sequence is TGTGCCAGCAGTTATGGGGTCGGTAGTTTTTACGAGGAGTACTTC.

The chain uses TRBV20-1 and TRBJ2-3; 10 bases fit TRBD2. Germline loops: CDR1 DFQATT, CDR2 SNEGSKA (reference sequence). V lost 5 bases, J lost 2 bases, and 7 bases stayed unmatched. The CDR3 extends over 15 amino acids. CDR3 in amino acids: CSAPLAGDTTDTQYF. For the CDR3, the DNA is TGCAGTGCTCCCCTAGCGGGAGACACCACAGATACGCAGTATTTT.

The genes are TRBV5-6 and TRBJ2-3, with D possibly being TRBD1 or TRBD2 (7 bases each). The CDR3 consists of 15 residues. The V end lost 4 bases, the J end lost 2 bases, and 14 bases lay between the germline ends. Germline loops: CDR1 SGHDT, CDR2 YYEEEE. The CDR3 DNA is TGTGCCAGCAGCAAGCGGGGACAGATCACAGATACGCAGTATTTT. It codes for CASSKRGQITDTQYF.

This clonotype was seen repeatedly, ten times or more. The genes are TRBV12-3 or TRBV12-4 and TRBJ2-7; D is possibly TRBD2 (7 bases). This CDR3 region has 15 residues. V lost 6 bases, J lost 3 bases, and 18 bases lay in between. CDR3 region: CASSRGDKAHYEQYF. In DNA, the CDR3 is TGTGCCAGCAGCCGGGGGGACAAAGCCCACTACGAGCAGTACTTC.

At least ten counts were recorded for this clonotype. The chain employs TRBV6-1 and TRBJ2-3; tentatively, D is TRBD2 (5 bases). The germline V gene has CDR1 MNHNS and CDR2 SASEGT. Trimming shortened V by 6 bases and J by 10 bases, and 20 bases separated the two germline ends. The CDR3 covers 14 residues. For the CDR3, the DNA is TGTGCCAGCAGACCACCGGGGAGAAAAGGTCCGCAGTATTTT. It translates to CASRPPGRKGPQYF.

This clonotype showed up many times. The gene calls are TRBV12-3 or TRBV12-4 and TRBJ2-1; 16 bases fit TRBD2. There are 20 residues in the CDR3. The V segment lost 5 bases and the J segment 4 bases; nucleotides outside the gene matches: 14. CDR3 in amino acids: CASSGGPGLAGGPRYNEQFF. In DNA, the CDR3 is TGTGCCAGCAGTGGGGGCCCGGGACTAGCGGGGGGGCCTAGGTACAATGAGCAGTTCTTC.

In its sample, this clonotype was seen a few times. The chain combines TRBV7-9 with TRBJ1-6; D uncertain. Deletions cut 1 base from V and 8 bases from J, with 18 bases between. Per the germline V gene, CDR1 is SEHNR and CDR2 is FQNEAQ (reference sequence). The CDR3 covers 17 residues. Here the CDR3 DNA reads TGTGCCAGCAGCTTAGGCACGGGTTCGGGAATTCATTCACCCCTCCACTTT. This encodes CASSLGTGSGIHSPLHF.

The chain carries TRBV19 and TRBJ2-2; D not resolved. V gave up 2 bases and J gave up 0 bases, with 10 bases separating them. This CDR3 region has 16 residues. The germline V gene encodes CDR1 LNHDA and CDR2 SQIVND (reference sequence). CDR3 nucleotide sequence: TGTGCCAGTAGTATATTTGGCGGAGCGAACACCGGGGAGCTGTTTTTT. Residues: CASSIFGGANTGELFF. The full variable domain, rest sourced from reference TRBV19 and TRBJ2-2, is DGGITQSPKYLFRKEGQNVTLSCEQNLNHDAMYWYRQDPGQGLRLIYYSQIVNDFQKGDIAEGYSVSREKKESFPLTVTSAQKNPTAFYLCASSIFGGANTGELFFGEGSRLTVL.

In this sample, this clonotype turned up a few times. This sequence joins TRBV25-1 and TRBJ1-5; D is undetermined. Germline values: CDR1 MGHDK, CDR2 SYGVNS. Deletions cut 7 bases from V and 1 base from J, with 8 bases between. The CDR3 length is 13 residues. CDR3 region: CASTGASNQPQHF. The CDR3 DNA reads TGTGCCAGCACGGGAGCCAGCAATCAGCCCCAGCATTTT.

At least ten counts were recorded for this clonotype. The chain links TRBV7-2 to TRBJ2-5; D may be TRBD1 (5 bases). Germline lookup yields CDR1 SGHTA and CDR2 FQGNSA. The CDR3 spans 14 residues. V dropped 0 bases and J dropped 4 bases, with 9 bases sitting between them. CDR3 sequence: CASSLARVGETQYF. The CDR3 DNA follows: TGTGCCAGCAGCTTAGCCAGGGTGGGAGAGACCCAGTACTTC.